Below are 21 T cell receptor beta chains sequenced from a single sample in a study of cytomegalovirus exposure and HLA in healthy donors. Amplification used 60 Vbeta primers and 13 Jbeta primers. TCRdb's copy holds only in-frame clones and misses some; the assay was immunoSEQ multiplex PCR. The data hold around 150,000 clones, with 55% to 80% observed a single time. The source material was PBMCs. Receptors originate from a woman aged 55-70 years in good health and CMV-seropositive.

This clone has a handful of counts. V gene TRBV19 combines with J gene TRBJ2-2, with TRBD2 matching over 15 bases. Germline CDR1 LNHDA, CDR2 SQIVND (reference sequence). With V trimmed by 7 bases and J by 5 bases, 2 bases remained unmatched. The CDR3 is 15 amino acids. CDR3 sequence reads: CASIGTSGRTGELFF. The DNA for the CDR3 is TGTGCCAGTATCGGGACTAGCGGGAGGACCGGGGAGCTGTTTTTT.

In its sample, this clone was seen once. The genes are TRBV5-6 and TRBJ2-3, with 11 bases that match TRBD1. This CDR3 spans 16 amino acids. Germline V gene sequence: CDR1 SGHDT, CDR2 YYEEEE. V dropped 4 bases and J dropped 1; count of bases not matched to a gene: 5. In DNA form, the CDR3 reads TGTGCCAGCAGCCGGACAGGGGGCGAGGGCACAGATACGCAGTATTTT. Translation: CASSRTGGEGTDTQYF.

The genes are TRBV28 and TRBJ2-3; TRBD2 aligns across 7 bases. Looked up from germline, CDR1 is MDHEN and CDR2 is SYDVKM. The V gene end was trimmed by 3 bases and the J gene end by 2 bases; junction bases not matched to a gene: 5. The CDR3 contains 15 residues. The CDR3 DNA is TGTGCCAGCAGTTTTGGTCTAGCGGACACAGATACGCAGTATTTT. Amino acids: CASSFGLADTDTQYF. Using reference TRBV28 and TRBJ2-3 for the parts outside the CDR3, the full variable domain is DVKVTQSSRYLVKRTGEKVFLECVQDMDHENMFWYRQDPGLGLRLIYFSYDVKMKEKGDIPEGYSVSREKKERFSLILESASTNQTSMYLCASSFGLADTDTQYFGPGTRLTVL.

The J gene is TRBJ2-5, the V gene TRBV2; possible D gene TRBD2, 5 bases. The CDR3 has 13 amino acids. Germline lookup yields CDR1 SNHLY and CDR2 FYNNEI. Trimming took 3 bases from V and 5 from J, leaving 10 bases between them. The CDR3 DNA is TGTGCCAGCAGTGACGTTGCGGGCGAGACCCAGTACTTC. Translating gives CASSDVAGETQYF.

In regard to this clone: This same CDR3 is encoded by further DNA sequences in the sample. The chain couples TRBV28 to TRBJ2-7, with 10 bases fitting TRBD2. V lost 6 bases and J lost 1; bases outside the gene matches: 3. The germline gives CDR1 MDHEN, CDR2 SYDVKM. The CDR3 is 14 residues long. The DNA for the CDR3 is TGTGCCAGCAGCCTAGCGGGAGCGTCCTACGAGCAGTACTTC. Its translation is CASSLAGASYEQYF.

V usage is TRBV6-1 and J usage is TRBJ2-7, with 10 bases identical to TRBD2. Per germline, CDR1 MNHNS and CDR2 SASEGT. After removal of 10 bases from V and 6 bases from J, the junction contained 3 bases not matched to a gene. There are 11 residues in the CDR3. The chain's CDR3 is CATTSGFEQYF. In DNA, the CDR3 is TGTGCCACGACTAGCGGGTTCGAGCAGTACTTC.

This clone was observed a few times. The rearrangement joins TRBV4-3 to TRBJ2-1; D uncertain. Trimming stripped 0 bases from V and 5 bases from J, with 2 bases between. Per the germline V gene, CDR1 is LGHNA and CDR2 is YSLEER. The CDR3 consists of 12 residues. CDR3 sequence: CASSQDNNEQFF. For the CDR3, the DNA is TGCGCCAGCAGCCAAGATAACAATGAGCAGTTCTTC.

The CDR3 region is CASSLTENTEAFF. The CDR3 nucleotides are TGTGCCAGCAGCTTGACAGAGAACACTGAAGCTTTCTTT. J is TRBJ1-1 and V is TRBV5-5; D call uncertain. This CDR3 spans 13 amino acids. V was shortened by 1 base and J by 1 base, with 5 bases between the two germline ends. Germline V lookup: CDR1 SGHKS, CDR2 YYEKEE (reference sequence).

In its sample, this clone was seen a few times. The chain combines TRBV19 with TRBJ1-2; unclear D gene. The CDR3 is 11 residues long. Trimming took off 6 bases at V and 2 bases at J, with 4 bases between the two ends. Germline V gene lookup returns CDR1 LNHDA and CDR2 SQIVND (reference sequence). The CDR3 is CASRENYGYTF. The CDR3, as DNA: TGTGCCAGTAGAGAGAACTATGGCTACACCTTC. Full variable domain (outside the CDR3, taken from reference TRBV19 and TRBJ1-2): DGGITQSPKYLFRKEGQNVTLSCEQNLNHDAMYWYRQDPGQGLRLIYYSQIVNDFQKGDIAEGYSVSREKKESFPLTVTSAQKNPTAFYLCASRENYGYTFGSGTRLTVV.

This chain links TRBV10-3 with TRBJ2-7; 7 nucleotides align to TRBD1. Germline V CDR1 and CDR2: ENHRY, SYGVKD. V dropped 6 bases and J dropped 0; count of bases not matched to a gene: 2. The CDR3 length is 13 residues. CDR3 nucleotides: TGTGCCATCAGCTGGGACAGCTCCTACGAGCAGTACTTC. It yields the protein CAISWDSSYEQYF.

Remarks on this clone: The sample has other DNA sequences that encode this CDR3 too. The chain combines TRBV19 with TRBJ2-1, with TRBD2 identical over 13 bases. The junction had 3 bases not matched to a gene; V was cut back by 3 bases and J by 4 bases. CDR3 length: 16 amino acids. Germline V gene lookup returns CDR1 LNHDA and CDR2 SQIVND (reference sequence). Here the CDR3 reads CASSIRLAGGYNEQFF. CDR3 bases: TGTGCCAGTAGTATCAGACTAGCGGGAGGTTACAATGAGCAGTTCTTC.

V and J are TRBV27 and TRBJ2-7; 11 positions match TRBD1. The CDR3 has 15 amino acids. Unmatched junction bases numbered 6, after V lost 6 bases and J lost 2 bases. Germline V gene lookup returns CDR1 MNHEY and CDR2 SMNVEV (reference sequence). Here the CDR3 reads CASRSGQGAAYEQYF. The CDR3 DNA is TGTGCCAGCAGATCCGGACAGGGGGCCGCCTACGAGCAGTACTTC.

The chain combines TRBV11-3 with TRBJ2-5; 7 bases are shared with TRBD1. Per germline, CDR1 SGHNT and CDR2 YENEEA. The length of the CDR3 is 15 residues. V was pared by 1 base and J by 4 bases, with 6 bases of the junction left unmatched. CDR3 DNA sequence: TGTGCCAGCAGCTTAGGCTCCGGGACAGTAGAGACCCAGTACTTC. This translates into CASSLGSGTVETQYF.

There are a few counts of this clone. The rearrangement uses TRBV7-2 and TRBJ1-2, with D unresolved. The CDR3 loop spans 15 amino acids. CDR1 is SGHTA and CDR2 is FQGNSA in the germline V gene. V was clipped by 1 base and J by 4 bases, with 13 bases between them. The CDR3 DNA reads as TGTGCCAGCAGCTTAGTGGCTAGCGACGGCTATGGCTACACCTTC. It translates to CASSLVASDGYGYTF.

In its sample, this clone was seen a few times. This chain connects TRBV19 to TRBJ1-3, with a weak D call TRBD1 (6 bases). Per germline, CDR1 LNHDA and CDR2 SQIVND (reference sequence). The CDR3 spans 14 residues. The V end was cut by 5 bases, the J end by 1 base, with 9 bases between. The CDR3 nucleotides read TGTGCCAGTAGTGTGACAGGATCTGGAAACACCATATATTTT. Protein product: CASSVTGSGNTIYF.

The chain links TRBV2 to TRBJ2-1, with 8 bases fitting TRBD1. CDR1 and CDR2 from the germline V gene are SNHLY and FYNNEI. The CDR3 covers 13 residues. Trimming took 6 bases from V and 13 from J; bases not matched to a gene: 11. CDR3 DNA: TGTGCCAGCAGCCCGGACAGGGAGAACCCCCAGTTCTTC. It encodes CASSPDRENPQFF.

This chain uses TRBV6-5 with TRBJ2-2; D not certain. The CDR3 is made up of 14 amino acids. CDR1 and CDR2 from the germline V gene are MNHEY and SVGAGI. Trimming stripped 5 bases from V and 0 bases from J, with 7 bases between. The CDR3 DNA follows: TGTGCCAGCAGTCACCTAGCGAACACCGGGGAGCTGTTTTTT. As protein: CASSHLANTGELFF.

The chain carries TRBV5-1 and TRBJ2-7, with 7 bases aligning to TRBD1. Trimming removed 4 bases from V and 6 bases from J; junction bases left unmatched: 13. Germline CDR1 SGHRS, CDR2 YFSETQ. The CDR3 covers 15 residues. This chain's CDR3 is CASSLVVGQSSEQYF. CDR3 nucleotide sequence: TGCGCCAGCAGCCTGGTTGTGGGACAGAGCAGCGAGCAGTACTTC.

The rearrangement links TRBV12-2 to TRBJ1-1; TRBD1 reflects the table's D call only, with no check against the DNA. TRBV12-2 is marked as a pseudogene. The CDR3 is 13 residues long. The CDR3 nucleotides read TGTGCAAGTCGCCGCAGGTCAGCCCAAGAAGCTTTCTTT. This translates into CASRRRSAQEAFF.

The CDR3 spells CASSPTGSGANVLTF. CDR3 coding DNA: TGTGCCAGTAGTCCGACAGGGTCCGGGGCCAACGTCCTGACTTTC. This chain uses TRBV19 with TRBJ2-6; TRBD1 aligns across 7 bases. This CDR3 spans 15 amino acids. V was clipped by 5 bases and J by 4 bases; unmatched bases: 5. Looked up from germline, CDR1 is LNHDA and CDR2 is SQIVND (reference sequence).

This chain connects TRBV6-6 to TRBJ1-3; D is possibly TRBD1 (5 bases). The CDR3 extends over 15 amino acids. Trimming left V 7 bases short and J 0 bases short, with 13 bases between. Germline loops: CDR1 MNHNY, CDR2 SVGAGI (reference sequence). CDR3 in DNA: TGTGCCAGCACGGAGGGGCCCACCTCTGGAAACACCATATATTTT. As protein: CASTEGPTSGNTIYF.